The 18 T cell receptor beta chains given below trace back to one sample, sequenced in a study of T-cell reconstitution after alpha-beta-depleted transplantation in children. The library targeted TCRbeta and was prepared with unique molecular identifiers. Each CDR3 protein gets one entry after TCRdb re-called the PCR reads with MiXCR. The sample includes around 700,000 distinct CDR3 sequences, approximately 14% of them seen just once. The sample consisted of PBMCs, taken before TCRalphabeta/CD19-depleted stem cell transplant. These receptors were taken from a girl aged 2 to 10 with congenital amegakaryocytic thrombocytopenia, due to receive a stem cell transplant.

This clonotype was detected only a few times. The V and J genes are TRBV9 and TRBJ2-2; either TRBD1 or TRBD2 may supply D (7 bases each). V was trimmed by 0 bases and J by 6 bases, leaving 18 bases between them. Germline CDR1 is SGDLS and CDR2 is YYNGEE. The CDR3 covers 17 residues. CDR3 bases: TGTGCCAGCAGCGTAGAGGGAGGGGGCTCGCTCGCCGGGGAGCTGTTTTTT. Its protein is CASSVEGGGSLAGELFF.

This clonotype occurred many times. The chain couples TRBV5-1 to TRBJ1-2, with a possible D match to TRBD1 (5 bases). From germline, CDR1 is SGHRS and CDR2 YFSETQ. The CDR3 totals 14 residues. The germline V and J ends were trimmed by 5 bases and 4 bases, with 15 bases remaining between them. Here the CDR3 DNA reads TGCGCCAGCAGACTGACAGCGCTGTTCTATGGCTACACCTTC. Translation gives CASRLTALFYGYTF.

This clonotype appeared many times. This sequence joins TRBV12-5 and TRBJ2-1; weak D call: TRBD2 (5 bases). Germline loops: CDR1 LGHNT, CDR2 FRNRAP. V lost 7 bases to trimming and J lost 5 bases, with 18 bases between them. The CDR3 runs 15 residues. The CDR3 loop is CASAPSGERNNEQFF. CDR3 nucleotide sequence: TGTGCTAGTGCCCCCTCCGGGGAGAGGAACAATGAGCAGTTCTTC.

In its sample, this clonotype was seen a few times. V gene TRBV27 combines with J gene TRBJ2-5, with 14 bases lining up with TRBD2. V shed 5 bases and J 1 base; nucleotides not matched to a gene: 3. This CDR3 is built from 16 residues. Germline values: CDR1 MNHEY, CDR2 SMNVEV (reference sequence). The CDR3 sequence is CASSPGLAGAQETQYF. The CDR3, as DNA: TGTGCCAGCAGTCCGGGACTAGCGGGAGCCCAAGAGACCCAGTACTTC.

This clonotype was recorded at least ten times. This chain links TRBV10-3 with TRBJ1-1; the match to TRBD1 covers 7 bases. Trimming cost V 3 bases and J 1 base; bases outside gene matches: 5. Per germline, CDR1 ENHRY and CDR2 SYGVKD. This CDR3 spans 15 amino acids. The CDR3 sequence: CAISEPGTENTEAFF. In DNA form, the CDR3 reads TGTGCCATCAGTGAACCCGGGACAGAGAACACTGAAGCTTTCTTT.

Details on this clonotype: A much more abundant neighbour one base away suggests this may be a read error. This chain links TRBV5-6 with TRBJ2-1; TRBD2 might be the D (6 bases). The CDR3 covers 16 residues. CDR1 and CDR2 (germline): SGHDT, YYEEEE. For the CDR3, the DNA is TGTGCCAGGAGCTACTACGGGGGAAGAGATCACAATGAGCAGTTCTTC. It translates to CARSYYGGRDHNEQFF.

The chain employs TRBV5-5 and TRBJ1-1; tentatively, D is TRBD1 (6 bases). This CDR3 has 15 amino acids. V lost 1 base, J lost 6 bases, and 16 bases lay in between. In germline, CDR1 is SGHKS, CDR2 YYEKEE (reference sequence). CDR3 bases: TGTGCCAGCAGCTTGTGGGGGGGCGCGGAATCTGAAGCTTTCTTT. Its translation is CASSLWGGAESEAFF. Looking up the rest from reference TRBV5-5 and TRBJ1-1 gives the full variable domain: DAGVTQSPTHLIKTRGQQVTLRCSPISGHKSVSWYQQVLGQGPQFIFQYYEKEERGRGNFPDRFSARQFPNYSSELNVNALLLGDSALYLCASSLWGGAESEAFFGQGTRLTVV.

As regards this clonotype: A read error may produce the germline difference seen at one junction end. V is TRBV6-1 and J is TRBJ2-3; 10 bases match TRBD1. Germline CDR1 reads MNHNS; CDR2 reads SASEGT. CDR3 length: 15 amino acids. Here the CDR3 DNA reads TGTGCCAGCAGTGCCGGGACAGGGGCTGGAGATACGCCGTATTTT. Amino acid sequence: CASSAGTGAGDTPYF.

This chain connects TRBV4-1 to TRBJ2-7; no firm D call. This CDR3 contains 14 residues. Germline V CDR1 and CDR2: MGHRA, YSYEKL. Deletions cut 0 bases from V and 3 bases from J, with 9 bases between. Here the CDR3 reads CASSQEGYGYEQYF. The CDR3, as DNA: TGCGCCAGCAGCCAAGAAGGGTACGGCTACGAGCAGTACTTC.

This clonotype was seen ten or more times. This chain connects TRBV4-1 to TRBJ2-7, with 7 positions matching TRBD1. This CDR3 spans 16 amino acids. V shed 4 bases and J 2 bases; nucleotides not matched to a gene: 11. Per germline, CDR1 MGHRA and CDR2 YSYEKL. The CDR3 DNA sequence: TGCGCCAGCAGCCCCGCTCCGGGACAGTTTGCCTACGAGCAGTACTTC. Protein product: CASSPAPGQFAYEQYF.

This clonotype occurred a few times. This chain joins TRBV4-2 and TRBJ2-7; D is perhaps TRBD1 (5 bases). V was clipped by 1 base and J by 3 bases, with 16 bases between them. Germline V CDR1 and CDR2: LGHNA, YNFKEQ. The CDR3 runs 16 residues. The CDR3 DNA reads TGTGCCAGCAGCCAAGTGATGAGACAGAACAGCTACGAGCAGTACTTC. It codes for CASSQVMRQNSYEQYF.

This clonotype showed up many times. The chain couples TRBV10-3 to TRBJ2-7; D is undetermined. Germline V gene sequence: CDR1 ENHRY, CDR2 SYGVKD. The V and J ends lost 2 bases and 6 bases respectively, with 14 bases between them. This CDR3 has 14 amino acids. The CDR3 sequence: CAISEVSKSGEQYF. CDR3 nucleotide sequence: TGTGCCATCAGTGAGGTCTCCAAGTCGGGCGAGCAGTACTTC.

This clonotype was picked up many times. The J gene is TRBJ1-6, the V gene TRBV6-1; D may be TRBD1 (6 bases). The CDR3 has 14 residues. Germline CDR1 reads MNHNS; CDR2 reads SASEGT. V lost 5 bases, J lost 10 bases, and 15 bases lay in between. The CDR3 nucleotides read TGTGCCAGCAGTACCACAGGGCTCGGATCACCCCTCCACTTT. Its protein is CASSTTGLGSPLHF.

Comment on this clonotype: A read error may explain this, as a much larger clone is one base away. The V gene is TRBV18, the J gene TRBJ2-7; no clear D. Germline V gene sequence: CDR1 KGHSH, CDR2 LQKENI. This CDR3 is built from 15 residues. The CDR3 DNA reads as TGTGCCAGCTCATCGGACGGTAGGAGCTCCTACGGGCAGTACTTC. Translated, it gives CASSSDGRSSYGQYF.

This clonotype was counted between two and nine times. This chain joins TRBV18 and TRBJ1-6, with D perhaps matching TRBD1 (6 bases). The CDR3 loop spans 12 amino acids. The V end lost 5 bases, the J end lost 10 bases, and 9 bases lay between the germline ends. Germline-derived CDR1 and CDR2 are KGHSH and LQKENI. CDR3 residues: CASSGGGSPLHF. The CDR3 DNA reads TGTGCCAGCTCAGGGGGCGGCTCACCCCTCCACTTT.

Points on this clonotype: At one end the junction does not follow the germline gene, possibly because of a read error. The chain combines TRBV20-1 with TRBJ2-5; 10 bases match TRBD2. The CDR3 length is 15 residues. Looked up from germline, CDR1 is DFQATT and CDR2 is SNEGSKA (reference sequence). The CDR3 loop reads CSAAILAGVLKTQSF. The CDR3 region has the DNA TGCAGTGCTGCTATTCTAGCGGGAGTTCTCAAGACCCAGTCCTTC.

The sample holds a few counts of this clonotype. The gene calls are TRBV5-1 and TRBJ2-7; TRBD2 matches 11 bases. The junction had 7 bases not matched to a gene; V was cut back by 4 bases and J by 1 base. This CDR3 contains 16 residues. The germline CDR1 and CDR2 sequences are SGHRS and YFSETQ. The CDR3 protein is CASSGELAGASYEQYF. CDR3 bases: TGCGCCAGCAGCGGCGAACTAGCGGGAGCGTCCTACGAGCAGTACTTC.

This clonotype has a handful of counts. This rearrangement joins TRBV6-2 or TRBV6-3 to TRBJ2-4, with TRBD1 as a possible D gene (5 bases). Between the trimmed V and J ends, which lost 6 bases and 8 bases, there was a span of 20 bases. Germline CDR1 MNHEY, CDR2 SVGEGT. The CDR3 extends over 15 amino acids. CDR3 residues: CASSSALNQGYIQYF. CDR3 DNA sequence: TGTGCCAGCAGCTCCGCCCTCAACCAGGGATACATTCAGTACTTC.